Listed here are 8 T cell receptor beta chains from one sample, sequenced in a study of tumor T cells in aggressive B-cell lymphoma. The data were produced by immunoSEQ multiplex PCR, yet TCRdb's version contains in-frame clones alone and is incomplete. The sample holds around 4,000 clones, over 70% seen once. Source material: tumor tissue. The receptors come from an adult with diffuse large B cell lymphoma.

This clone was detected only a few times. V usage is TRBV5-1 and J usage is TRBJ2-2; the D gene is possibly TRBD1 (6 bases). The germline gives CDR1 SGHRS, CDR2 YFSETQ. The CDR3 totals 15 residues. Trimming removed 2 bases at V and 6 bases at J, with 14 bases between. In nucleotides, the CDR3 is TGCGCCAGCAGCTTCACCGGGACAACGGCCGGGGAGCTGTTTTTT. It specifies CASSFTGTTAGELFF.

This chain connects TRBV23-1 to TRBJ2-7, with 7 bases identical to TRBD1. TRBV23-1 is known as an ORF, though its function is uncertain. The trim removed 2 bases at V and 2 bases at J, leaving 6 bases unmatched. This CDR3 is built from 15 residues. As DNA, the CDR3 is TGCGCCAGCAGTCAACCCCCGGGACAGACCTACGAGCAGTACTTC. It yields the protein CASSQPPGQTYEQYF.

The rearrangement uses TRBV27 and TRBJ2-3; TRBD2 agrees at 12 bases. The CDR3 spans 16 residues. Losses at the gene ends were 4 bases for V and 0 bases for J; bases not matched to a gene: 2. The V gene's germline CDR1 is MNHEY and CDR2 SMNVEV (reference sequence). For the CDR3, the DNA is TGTGCCAGCAGTTGGGGGACTAGCGGGAGCACAGATACGCAGTATTTT. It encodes CASSWGTSGSTDTQYF.

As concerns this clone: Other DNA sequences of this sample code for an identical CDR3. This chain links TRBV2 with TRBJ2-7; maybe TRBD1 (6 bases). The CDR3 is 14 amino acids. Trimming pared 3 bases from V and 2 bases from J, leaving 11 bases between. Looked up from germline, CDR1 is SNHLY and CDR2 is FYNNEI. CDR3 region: CASSDQGSTYEQYF. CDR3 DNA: TGTGCCAGCAGTGATCAGGGGTCTACCTACGAGCAGTACTTC.

Here the CDR3 DNA reads TGTGCCAGCAGCTTCGTGGCGGGTTTCTACGAGCAGTACTTC. Its protein is CASSFVAGFYEQYF. This chain joins TRBV11-2 and TRBJ2-7; D may be TRBD2 (5 bases). The CDR3 runs 14 residues. CDR1 and CDR2 from the germline V gene are SGHAT and FQNNGV. Between the trimmed V and J ends, which lost 3 bases and 3 bases, there was a span of 12 bases.

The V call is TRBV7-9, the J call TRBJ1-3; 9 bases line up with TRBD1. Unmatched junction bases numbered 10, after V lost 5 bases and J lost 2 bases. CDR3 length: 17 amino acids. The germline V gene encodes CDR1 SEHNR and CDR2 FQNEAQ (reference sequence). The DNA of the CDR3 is TGTGCCAGCAGCATAATCCCGGGACAGGGTACTGGAAACACCATATATTTT. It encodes CASSIIPGQGTGNTIYF. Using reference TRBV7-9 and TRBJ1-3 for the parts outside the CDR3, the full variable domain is DTGVSQNPRHKITKRGQNVTFRCDPISEHNRLYWYRQTLGQGPEFLTYFQNEAQLEKSRLLSDRFSAERPKGSFSTLEIQRTEQGDSAMYLCASSIIPGQGTGNTIYFGEGSWLTVV.

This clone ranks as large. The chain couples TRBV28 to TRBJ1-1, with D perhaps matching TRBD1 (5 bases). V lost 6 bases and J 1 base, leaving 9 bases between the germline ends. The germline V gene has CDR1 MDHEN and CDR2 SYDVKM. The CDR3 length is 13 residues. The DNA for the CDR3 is TGTGCCAGCAGCCGTACAGGGAACACTGAAGCTTTCTTT. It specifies CASSRTGNTEAFF.

The CDR3 DNA reads as TGTGCCAGCAGCTTAGCGCTAATGGGGGGGCTAGCTAATGAAAAACTGTTTTTT. Translation: CASSLALMGGLANEKLFF. This chain links TRBV7-8 with TRBJ1-4; a weak D match, TRBD1 (6 bases). CDR3 length: 18 residues. The germline V and J ends were trimmed by 0 bases and 3 bases, with 17 bases remaining between them. The V gene's germline CDR1 is SGHVS and CDR2 FQNEAQ.